A selection of T cell receptor beta chains follows, all from one sample in a study of T cells in Graves' hyperthyroidism and ophthalmopathy. TCRdb redid the calling of the multiplex PCR reads with MiXCR, one entry per CDR3 protein. The table lists 500,000 to 550,000 distinct CDR3 sequences, around 20% of them singletons. Specimen: blood. The source is a man aged 35-49 years with Graves' ophthalmopathy. Each CDR3 is given with its conserved first and last residue. Each record gives: V gene, clone size, D gene, J gene, CDR3 DNA, CDR3 protein. The D gene is left open where the match is weak. Clone size, where shown, is once, few, many, or a class for clones that have expanded.

>TRBV13|many|NA|TRBJ2-3
TGTGCCAGCAGCTTGAACGGAGGGGCGAGCACAGATACGCAGTATTTT
CASSLNGGASTDTQYF
>TRBV15|NA|TRBD1|TRBJ1-1
TGTGCCACCAGCAGAGATGTAGAGACAGGGCGTCGTGGCACTGAAGCTTTCTTT
CATSRDVETGRRGTEAFF
>TRBV3-1|many|NA|TRBJ1-1
TGTGCCAGCAGCCAAGTGTCACGGGGGAATGGTGAAGCTTTCTTT
CASSQVSRGNGEAFF
>TRBV15|NA|NA|TRBJ2-3
TGTGCCACCAGCTGGCGAGGTCCGGGCACAGATACGCAGTATTTT
CATSWRGPGTDTQYF
>TRBV24-1|few|TRBD2|TRBJ2-1
TGTGCCACCAGTCAAAGAGCGGGAGGATTTGGTGAGCAGTTCTTC
CATSQRAGGFGEQFF
>TRBV5-1|NA|TRBD1|TRBJ1-4
TGCGCCAGCAGCTTGGCTGGACAGGGTGAAAAACTGTTTTTT
CASSLAGQGEKLFF
>TRBV9|few|NA|TRBJ2-2
TGTGCCAGCAGCGCGGACCTGAACACCGGGGAGCTGTTTTTT
CASSADLNTGELFF
>TRBV12-3/TRBV12-4|few|TRBD1|TRBJ1-5
TGTGCCAGCAGTGAGGACAGGGGTAGGCAGCCCCAGCATTTT
CASSEDRGRQPQHF
>TRBV28|few|NA|TRBJ1-6
TGTGCCAGCAAACCCATGACAGGTGGAAATTCACCCCTCCACTTT
CASKPMTGGNSPLHF
>TRBV5-1|many|NA|TRBJ2-2
TGCGCCAGCAGCTTGGAAGGGACCGGGGAGCTGTTTTTT
CASSLEGTGELFF
>TRBV12-5|many|TRBD1|TRBJ2-3
TGTGCTAGTGGTCGATCCCGGGACAGGGGCACAGATACGCAGTATTTT
CASGRSRDRGTDTQYF
>TRBV7-2|NA|NA|TRBJ2-2
TGTGCCAGCAGCCAAACGTTTGGGGCCGGGGAGCTGTTTTTT
CASSQTFGAGELFF
>TRBV5-1|NA|NA|TRBJ1-2
TGCGCCAGCAGCTTGGAAAGGGGAGATGGCTACACCTTC
CASSLERGDGYTF